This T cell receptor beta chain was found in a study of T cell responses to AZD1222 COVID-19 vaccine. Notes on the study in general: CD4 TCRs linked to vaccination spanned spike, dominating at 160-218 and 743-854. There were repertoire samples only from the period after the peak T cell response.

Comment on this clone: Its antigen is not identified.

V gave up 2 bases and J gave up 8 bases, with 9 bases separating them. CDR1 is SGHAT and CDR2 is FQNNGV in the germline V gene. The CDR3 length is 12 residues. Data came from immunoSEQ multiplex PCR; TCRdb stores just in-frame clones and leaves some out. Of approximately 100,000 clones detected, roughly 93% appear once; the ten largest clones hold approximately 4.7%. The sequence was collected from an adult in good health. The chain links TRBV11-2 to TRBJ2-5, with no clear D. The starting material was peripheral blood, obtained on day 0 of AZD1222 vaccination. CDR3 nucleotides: TGTGCCAGCAGCTTATTCCAAGGAACCCAGTACTTC. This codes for CASSLFQGTQYF.